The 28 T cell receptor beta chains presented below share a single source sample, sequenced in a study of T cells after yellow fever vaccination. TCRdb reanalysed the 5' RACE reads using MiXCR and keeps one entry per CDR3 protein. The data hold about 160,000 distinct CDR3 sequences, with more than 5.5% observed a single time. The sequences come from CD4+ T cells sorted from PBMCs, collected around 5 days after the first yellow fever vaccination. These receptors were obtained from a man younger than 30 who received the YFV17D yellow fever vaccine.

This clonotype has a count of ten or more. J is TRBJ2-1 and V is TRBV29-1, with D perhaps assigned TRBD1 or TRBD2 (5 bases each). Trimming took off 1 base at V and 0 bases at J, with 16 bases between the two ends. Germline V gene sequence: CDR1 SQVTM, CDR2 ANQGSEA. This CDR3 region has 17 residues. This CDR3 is CSVEGYLARGSYNEQFF. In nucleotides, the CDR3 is TGCAGCGTTGAAGGCTATCTCGCGAGGGGCTCCTACAATGAGCAGTTCTTC.

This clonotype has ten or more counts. The CDR3 DNA reads TGTGCCAGCAGCGTAGCGGGGGCGATTACAGATACGCAGTATTTT. It codes for CASSVAGAITDTQYF. This chain uses TRBV9 with TRBJ2-3; D is perhaps TRBD1 or TRBD2 (6 bases each). V was cut by 0 bases and J by 3 bases, with 11 bases left in between. CDR3 size: 15 residues. Germline CDR1 reads SGDLS; CDR2 reads YYNGEE.

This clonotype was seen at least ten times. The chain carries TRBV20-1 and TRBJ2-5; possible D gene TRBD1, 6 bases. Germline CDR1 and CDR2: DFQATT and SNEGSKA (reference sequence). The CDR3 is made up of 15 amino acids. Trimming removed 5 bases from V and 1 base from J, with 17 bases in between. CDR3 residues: CSAYHWTESQETQYF. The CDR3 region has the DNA TGCAGTGCTTACCACTGGACAGAAAGCCAAGAGACCCAGTACTTC.

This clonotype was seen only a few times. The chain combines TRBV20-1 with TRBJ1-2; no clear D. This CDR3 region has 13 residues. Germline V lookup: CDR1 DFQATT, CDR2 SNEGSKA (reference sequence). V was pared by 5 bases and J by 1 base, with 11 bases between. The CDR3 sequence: CSAWAGINYGYTF. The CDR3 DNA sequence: TGCAGTGCTTGGGCAGGAATTAACTATGGCTACACCTTC.

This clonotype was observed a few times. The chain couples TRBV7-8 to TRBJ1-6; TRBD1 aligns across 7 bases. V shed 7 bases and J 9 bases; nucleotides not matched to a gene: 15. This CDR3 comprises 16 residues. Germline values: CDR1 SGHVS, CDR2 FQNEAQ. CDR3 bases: TGTGCCAGCAAGACGAGCTGGGGACAGCTGGGTTCACCCCTCCACTTT. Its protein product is CASKTSWGQLGSPLHF.

The CDR3 sequence is CASSPQGLAGGNEQFF. The CDR3 DNA follows: TGTGCCAGCAGCCCACAGGGACTAGCGGGGGGGAATGAGCAGTTCTTC. The chain couples TRBV7-2 to TRBJ2-1; 16 nucleotides match TRBD2. The CDR3 extends over 16 amino acids. CDR1 and CDR2 (germline): SGHTA, FQGNSA. Trimming removed 5 bases from V and 7 bases from J; junction bases left unmatched: 5.

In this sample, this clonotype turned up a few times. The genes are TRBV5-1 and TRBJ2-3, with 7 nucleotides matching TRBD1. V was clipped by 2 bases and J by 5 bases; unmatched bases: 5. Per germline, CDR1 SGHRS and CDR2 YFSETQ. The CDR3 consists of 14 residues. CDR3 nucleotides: TGCGCCAGCAGCTTCAAGGGGGCCGAAGATACGCAGTATTTT. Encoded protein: CASSFKGAEDTQYF.

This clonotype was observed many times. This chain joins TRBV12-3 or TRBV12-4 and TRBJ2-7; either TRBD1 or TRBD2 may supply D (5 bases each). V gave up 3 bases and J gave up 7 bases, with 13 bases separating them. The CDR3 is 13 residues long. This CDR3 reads CASSFKGTGEQYF. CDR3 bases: TGTGCCAGCAGTTTTAAGGGGACGGGAGAGCAGTACTTC.

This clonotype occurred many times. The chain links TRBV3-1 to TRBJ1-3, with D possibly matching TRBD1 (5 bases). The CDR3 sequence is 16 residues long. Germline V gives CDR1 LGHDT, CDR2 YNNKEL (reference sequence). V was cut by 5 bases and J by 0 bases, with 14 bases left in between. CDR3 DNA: TGTGCCAGCAGCTTTACAGGACAACTCTCTGGAAACACCATATATTTT. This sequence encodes CASSFTGQLSGNTIYF.

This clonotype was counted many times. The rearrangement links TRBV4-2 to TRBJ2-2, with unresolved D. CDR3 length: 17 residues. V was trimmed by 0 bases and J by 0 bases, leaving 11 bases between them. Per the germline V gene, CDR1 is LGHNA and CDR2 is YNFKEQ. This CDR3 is CASSQDGVRTNTGELFF. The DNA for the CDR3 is TGTGCCAGCAGCCAAGATGGGGTCAGGACGAACACCGGGGAGCTGTTTTTT.

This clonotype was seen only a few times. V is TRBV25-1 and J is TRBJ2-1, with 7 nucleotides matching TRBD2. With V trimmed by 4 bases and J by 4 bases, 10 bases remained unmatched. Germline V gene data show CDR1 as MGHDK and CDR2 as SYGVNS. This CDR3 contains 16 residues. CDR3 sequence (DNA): TGTGCCAGCAGTGGGGGGGGTTCCTACCGATACAATGAGCAGTTCTTC. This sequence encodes CASSGGGSYRYNEQFF.

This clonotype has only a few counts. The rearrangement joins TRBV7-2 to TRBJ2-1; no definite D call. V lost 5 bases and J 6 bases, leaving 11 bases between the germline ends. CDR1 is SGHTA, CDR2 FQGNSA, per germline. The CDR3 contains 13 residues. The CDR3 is CASSLDFLNEQFF. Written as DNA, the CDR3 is TGTGCCAGCAGCCTTGACTTCCTCAATGAGCAGTTCTTC.

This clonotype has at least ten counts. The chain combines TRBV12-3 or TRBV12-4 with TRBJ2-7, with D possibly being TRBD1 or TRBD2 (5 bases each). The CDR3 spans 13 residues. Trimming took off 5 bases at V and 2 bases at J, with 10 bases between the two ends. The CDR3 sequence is CASSRDGTYEQYV. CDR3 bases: TGTGCCAGCAGTCGGGACGGAACCTACGAGCAGTACGTC.

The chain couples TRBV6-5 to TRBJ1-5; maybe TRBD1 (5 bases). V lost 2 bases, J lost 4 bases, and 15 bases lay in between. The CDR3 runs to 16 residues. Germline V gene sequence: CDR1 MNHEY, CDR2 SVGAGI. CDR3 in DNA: TGTGCCAGCAGTTACAGAGCAGGGCTGGGTAATCAGCCCCAGCATTTT. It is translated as CASSYRAGLGNQPQHF.

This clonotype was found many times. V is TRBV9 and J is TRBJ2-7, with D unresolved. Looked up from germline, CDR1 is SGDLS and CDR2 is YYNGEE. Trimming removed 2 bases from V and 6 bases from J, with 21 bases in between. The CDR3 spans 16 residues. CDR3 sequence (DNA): TGTGCCAGCAGCGTGCGATCAGGCCTTGAGACTTGCGAGCAGTACGTC. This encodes CASSVRSGLETCEQYV.

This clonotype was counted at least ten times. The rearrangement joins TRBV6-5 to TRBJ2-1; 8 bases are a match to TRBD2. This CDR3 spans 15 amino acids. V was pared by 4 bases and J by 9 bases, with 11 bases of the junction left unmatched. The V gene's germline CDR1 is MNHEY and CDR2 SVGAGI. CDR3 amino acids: CASSSLGGGWSEQFF. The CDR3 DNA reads TGTGCCAGCAGTTCCCTGGGCGGGGGGTGGAGTGAGCAGTTCTTC.

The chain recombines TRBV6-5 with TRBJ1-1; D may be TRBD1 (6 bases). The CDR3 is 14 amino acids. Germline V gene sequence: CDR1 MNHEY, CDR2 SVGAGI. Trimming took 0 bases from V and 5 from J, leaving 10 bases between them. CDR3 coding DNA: TGTGCCAGCAGTTACTCGGGGGGGCGTACTGAAGCTTTCTTT. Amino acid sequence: CASSYSGGRTEAFF.

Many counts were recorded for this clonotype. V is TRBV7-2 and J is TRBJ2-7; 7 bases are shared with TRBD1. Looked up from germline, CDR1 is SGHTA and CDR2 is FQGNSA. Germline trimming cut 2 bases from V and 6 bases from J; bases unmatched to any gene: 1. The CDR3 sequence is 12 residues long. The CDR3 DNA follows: TGTGCCAGCAGCTTAAACAGGGGCGAGCAGTACTTC. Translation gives CASSLNRGEQYF.

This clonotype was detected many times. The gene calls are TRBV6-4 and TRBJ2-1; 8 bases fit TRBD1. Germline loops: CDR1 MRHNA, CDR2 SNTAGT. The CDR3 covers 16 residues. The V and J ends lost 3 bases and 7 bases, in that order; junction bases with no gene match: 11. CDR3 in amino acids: CASSENQGALGNEQFF. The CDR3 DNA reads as TGTGCCAGCAGTGAGAACCAGGGGGCCCTCGGTAATGAGCAGTTCTTC.

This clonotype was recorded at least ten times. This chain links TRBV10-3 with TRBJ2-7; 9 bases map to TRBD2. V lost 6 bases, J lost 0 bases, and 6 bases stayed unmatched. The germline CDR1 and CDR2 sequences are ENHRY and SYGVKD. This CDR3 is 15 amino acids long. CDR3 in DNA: TGTGCCATCAGGCAAAGCGGGGGGATCTCCTACGAGCAGTACTTC. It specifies CAIRQSGGISYEQYF.

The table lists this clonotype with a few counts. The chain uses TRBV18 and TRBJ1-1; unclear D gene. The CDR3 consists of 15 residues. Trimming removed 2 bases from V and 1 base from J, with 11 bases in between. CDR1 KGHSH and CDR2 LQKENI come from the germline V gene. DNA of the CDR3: TGTGCCAGCTCACCAGAGGAGGGTACGAACACTGAAGCTTTCTTT. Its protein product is CASSPEEGTNTEAFF.

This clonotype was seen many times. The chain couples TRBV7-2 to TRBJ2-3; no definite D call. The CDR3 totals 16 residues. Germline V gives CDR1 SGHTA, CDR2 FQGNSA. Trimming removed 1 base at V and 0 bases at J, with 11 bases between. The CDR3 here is CASSLGAHPSTDTQYF. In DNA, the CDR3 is TGTGCCAGCAGCTTAGGGGCACACCCTAGCACAGATACGCAGTATTTT.

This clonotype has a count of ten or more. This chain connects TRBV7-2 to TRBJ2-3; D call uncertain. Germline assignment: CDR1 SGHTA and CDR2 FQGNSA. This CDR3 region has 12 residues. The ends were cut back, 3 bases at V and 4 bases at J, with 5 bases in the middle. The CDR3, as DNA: TGTGCCAGCAGCTTCTTTTCAGATACGCAGTATTTT. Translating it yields CASSFFSDTQYF.

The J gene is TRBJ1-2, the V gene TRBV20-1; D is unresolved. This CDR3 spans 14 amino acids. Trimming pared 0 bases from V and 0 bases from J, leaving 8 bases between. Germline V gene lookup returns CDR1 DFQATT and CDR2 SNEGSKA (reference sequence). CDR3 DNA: TGCAGTGCTAGAGAAACGGAGACTAACTATGGCTACACCTTC. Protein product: CSARETETNYGYTF.

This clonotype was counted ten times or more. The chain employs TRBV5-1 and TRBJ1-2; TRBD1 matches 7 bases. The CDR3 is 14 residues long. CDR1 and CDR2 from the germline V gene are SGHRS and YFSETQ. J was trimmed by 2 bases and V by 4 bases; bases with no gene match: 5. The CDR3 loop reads CASSLTGQNYGYTF. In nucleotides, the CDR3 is TGCGCCAGCAGCCTTACGGGACAGAACTATGGCTACACCTTC.

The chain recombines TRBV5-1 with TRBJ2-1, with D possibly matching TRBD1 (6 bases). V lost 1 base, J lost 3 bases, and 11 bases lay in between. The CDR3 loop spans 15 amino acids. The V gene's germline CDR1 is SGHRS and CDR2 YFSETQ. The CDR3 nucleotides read TGCGCCAGCAGCTTGCAGGGGTACTACTACAATGAGCAGTTCTTC. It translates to CASSLQGYYYNEQFF.

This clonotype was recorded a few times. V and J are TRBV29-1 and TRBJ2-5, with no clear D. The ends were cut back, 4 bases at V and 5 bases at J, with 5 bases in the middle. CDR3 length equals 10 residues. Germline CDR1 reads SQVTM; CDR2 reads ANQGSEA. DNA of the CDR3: TGCAGCGTTGCTTGGGAGACCCAGTACTTC. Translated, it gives CSVAWETQYF.

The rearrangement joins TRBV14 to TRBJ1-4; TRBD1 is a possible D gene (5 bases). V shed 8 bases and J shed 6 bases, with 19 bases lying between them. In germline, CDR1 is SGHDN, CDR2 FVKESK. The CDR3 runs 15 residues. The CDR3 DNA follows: TGTGCCAGCCGACAGTCTCCCAACCCCGATGAAAAACTGTTTTTT. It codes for CASRQSPNPDEKLFF. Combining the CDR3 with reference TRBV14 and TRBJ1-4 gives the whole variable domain EAGVTQFPSHSVIEKGQTVTLRCDPISGHDNLYWYRRVMGKEIKFLLHFVKESKQDESGMPNNRFLAERTGGTYSTLKVQPAELEDSGVYFCASRQSPNPDEKLFFGSGTQLSVL.